This T cell receptor beta chain was identified during a study of blood T cell repertoires in COVID-19. Study background: Specimens from acute and convalescent COVID-19 originated in the United States, Italy and Spain. T cells, B-cell-depleted T cells, or PBMCs supplied cDNA or gDNA.

One Seattle source followed patients from active infection through their disease course. Study processing details: Amplification of reference gene primers was used by the study to estimate nucleated cell counts. The data were produced by immunoSEQ multiplex PCR, yet TCRdb's version contains in-frame clones alone and is incomplete. D and trimming come from the DNA, and the V and J calls and clone size come from that table. This table holds about 260,000 clones, 75% to 90% found once. The CDR3 is made up of 14 amino acids. Looked up from germline, CDR1 is SGHDT and CDR2 is YYEEEE. V shed 4 bases and J shed 6 bases, with 14 bases lying between them.

The gene calls are TRBV5-6 and TRBJ1-5, with D possibly being TRBD1 (5 bases). The sample taken for sequencing was peripheral blood. The receptor comes from a woman aged 70-85 years with COVID-19, enrolled during active disease. The CDR3 DNA follows: TGTGCCAGCAGCAGCCGGGACTTTGGTCAGCCCCAGCATTTT. Protein: CASSSRDFGQPQHF.